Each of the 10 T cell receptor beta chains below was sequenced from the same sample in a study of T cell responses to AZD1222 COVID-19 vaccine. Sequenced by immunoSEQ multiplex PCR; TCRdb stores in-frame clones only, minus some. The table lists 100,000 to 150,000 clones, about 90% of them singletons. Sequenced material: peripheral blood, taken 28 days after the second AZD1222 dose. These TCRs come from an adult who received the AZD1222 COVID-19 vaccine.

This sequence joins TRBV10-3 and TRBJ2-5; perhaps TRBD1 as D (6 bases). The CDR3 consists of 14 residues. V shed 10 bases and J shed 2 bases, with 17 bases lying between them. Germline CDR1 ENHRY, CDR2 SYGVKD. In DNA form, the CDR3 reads TGTGCCAGCGCCGAACAGGGCCCACAAGAGACCCAGTACTTC. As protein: CASAEQGPQETQYF.

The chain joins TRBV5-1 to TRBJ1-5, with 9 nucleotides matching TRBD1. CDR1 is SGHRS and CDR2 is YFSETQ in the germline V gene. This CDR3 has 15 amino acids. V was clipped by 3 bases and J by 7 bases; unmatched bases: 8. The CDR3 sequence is CASSWTGVAGQPQHF. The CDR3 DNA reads TGCGCCAGCAGCTGGACAGGGGTGGCTGGCCAGCCCCAGCATTTT. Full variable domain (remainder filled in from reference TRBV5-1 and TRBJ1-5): KAGVTQTPRYLIKTRGQQVTLSCSPISGHRSVSWYQQTPGQGLQFLFEYFSETQRNKGNFPGRFSGRQFSNSRSEMNVSTLELGDSALYLCASSWTGVAGQPQHFGDGTRLSIL.

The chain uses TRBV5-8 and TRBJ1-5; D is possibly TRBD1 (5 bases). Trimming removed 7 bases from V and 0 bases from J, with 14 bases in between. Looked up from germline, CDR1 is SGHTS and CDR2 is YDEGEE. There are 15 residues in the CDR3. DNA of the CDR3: TGTGCCAGCGCCCTGAGGGGAATTAGCAATCAGCCCCAGCATTTT. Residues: CASALRGISNQPQHF. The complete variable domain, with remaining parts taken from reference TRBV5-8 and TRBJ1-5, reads EAGVTQSPTHLIKTRGQQATLRCSPISGHTSVYWYQQALGLGLQFLLWYDEGEERNRGNFPPRFSGRQFPNYSSELNVNALELEDSALYLCASALRGISNQPQHFGDGTRLSIL.

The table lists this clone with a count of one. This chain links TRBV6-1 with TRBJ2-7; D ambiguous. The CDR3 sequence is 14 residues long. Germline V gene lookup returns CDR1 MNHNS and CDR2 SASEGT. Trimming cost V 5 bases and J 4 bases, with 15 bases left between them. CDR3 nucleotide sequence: TGTGCCAGCAGTTCCCTGCCGGGTGGATACGAGCAGTACTTC. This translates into CASSSLPGGYEQYF.

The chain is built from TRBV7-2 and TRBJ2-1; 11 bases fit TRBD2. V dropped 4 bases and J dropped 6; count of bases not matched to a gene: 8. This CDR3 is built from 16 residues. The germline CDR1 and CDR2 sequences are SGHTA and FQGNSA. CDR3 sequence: CASSSPPGLAGNEQFF. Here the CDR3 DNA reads TGTGCCAGCAGCTCACCCCCCGGACTAGCGGGCAATGAGCAGTTCTTC.

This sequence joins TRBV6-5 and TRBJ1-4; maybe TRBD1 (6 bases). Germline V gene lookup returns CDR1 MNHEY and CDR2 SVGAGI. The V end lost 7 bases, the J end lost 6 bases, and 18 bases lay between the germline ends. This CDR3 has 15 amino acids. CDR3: CASIDRDTSYEKLFF. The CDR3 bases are TGTGCCAGCATCGACCGGGACACCTCTTATGAAAAACTGTTTTTT.

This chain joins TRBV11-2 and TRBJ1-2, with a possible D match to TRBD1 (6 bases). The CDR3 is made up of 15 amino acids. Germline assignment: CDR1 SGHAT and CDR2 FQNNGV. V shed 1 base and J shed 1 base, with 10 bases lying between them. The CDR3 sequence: CASSLGGGLNYGYTF. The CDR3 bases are TGTGCCAGCAGCTTAGGTGGGGGGCTTAACTATGGCTACACCTTC.

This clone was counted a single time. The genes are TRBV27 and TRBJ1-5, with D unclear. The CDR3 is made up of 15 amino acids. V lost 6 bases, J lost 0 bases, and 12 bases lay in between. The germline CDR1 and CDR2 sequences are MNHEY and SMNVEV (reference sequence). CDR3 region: CASRAGIYSNQPQHF. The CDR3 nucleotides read TGTGCCAGCAGGGCGGGCATTTATAGCAATCAGCCCCAGCATTTT.

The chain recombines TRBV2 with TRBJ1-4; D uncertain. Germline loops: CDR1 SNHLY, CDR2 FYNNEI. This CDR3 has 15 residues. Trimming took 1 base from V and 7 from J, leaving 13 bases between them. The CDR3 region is CASSEGGKRSEKLFF. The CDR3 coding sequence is TGTGCCAGCAGTGAAGGAGGGAAGCGTAGTGAAAAACTGTTTTTT.

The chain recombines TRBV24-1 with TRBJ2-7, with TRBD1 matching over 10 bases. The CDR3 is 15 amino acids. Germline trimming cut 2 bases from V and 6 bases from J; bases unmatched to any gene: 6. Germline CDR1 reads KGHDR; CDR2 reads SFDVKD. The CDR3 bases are TGTGCCACCAGTGATTCAAGGACAGGGGGTCTCGAGCAGTACTTC. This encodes CATSDSRTGGLEQYF.